This T cell receptor beta chain was profiled in a study of shared clonotypes between healthy human individuals. The naive CD8 fraction comprised CD45RO-negative cells positively selected for CCR7 and excluded terminally differentiated effector memory CD45RA+ cells. TCRdb keeps only in-frame clones here, not all; method: immunoSEQ multiplex PCR. Of 2 million to 2.5 million clones detected, approximately 94% appear once; the ten largest clones hold about 1.1%. V lost 4 bases and J lost 8, with 14 bases in between. CDR1 and CDR2 from the germline V gene are MNHEY and SMNVEV (reference sequence). The CDR3 is made up of 14 amino acids. Study observations and caveats: Shared clonotypes: approximately 5% naive CD4, roughly 3.8% naive CD8, about 2.4% memory CD4, about 0.4% memory CD8.

Note on this clone: What it recognizes is unknown.

This chain connects TRBV27 to TRBJ1-4; unclear D gene. The sample taken for sequencing was naive CD8+ T cells sorted from blood. This receptor was identified in a man younger than 30 in good health. The CDR3 reads CASSSFGPLEKLFF. CDR3 sequence (DNA): TGTGCCAGCAGTTCCTTCGGCCCGCTAGAAAAACTGTTTTTT.